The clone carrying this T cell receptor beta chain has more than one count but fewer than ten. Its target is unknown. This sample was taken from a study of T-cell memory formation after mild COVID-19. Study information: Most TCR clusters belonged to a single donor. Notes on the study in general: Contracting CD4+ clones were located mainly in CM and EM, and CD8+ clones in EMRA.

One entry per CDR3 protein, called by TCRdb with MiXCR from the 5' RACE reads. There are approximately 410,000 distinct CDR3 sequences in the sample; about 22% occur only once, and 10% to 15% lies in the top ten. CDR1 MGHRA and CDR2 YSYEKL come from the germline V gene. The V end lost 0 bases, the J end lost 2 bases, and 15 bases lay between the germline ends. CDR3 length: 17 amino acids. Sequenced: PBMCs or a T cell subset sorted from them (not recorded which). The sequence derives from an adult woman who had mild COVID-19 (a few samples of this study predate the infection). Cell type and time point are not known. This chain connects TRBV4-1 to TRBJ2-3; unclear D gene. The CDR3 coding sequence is TGCGCCAGCAGCCAAGAAGTGCACAGCGCGTCCACAGATACGCAGTATTTT. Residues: CASSQEVHSASTDTQYF.